This T cell receptor beta chain came from a study of Tregs in tolerant kidney transplant recipients. Study outcomes and limitations: Few patients were studied, so findings need validation in larger groups. Activated donor B cell expansion appeared to reveal the most relevant donor-specific TCRbeta repertoire.

Data came from immunoSEQ multiplex PCR; TCRdb stores just in-frame clones and leaves some out. Seen in this sample are about 48,000 clones; the ten most common clones hold around 0.8%. The CDR3 length is 13 residues. The V end was cut by 3 bases, the J end by 0 bases, with 6 bases between. In germline, CDR1 is WNHNN, CDR2 SYGVQD (reference sequence). Turning to this clone: As yet, its antigen is unknown. The read comes to an end 3 residues before the CDR3 does, leaving the germline J gene to fill in the end.

Thawed PBMCs were FACS-sorted into unstimulated CD4+CD25+CD127- regulatory T cells, CD4+CD25- non-regulatory cells, CD4 and CD8 cells. The receptor was derived from a human donor who received a combined kidney and bone marrow transplant. The chain recombines TRBV10-1 with TRBJ2-7, with D possibly matching TRBD1 (6 bases). This material consisted of CD4+ T cells from blood, taken before the transplant. CDR3 bases read: TGCGCCAGCAGTGAACAGGGCTCCTACGAG. Protein sequence: CASSEQGSYE. The complete CDR3 reads CASSEQGSYEQYF.